Here is one TCR beta chain with its context. This clone occurred a few times. Its antigen has not been determined. No base quality values were provided; no much bigger clone lies one nucleotide off. This sample was taken from a study of long-term antiretroviral therapy in people with HIV (dated by TCRdb to between 2020 and 2023). About the study as a whole: The earliest samples were collected about a decade before the 2015 WHO recommendation for immediate ART, when ART was typically delayed until CD4 counts fell. No cross-contamination during QIAcube processing turned up in test extractions that ran a monoclonal T-cell line alongside some 34 polyclonal samples. Whether ART initiation and durable HIV suppression were associated with changes in peripheral blood TRB repertoire composition and diversity was tested in a retrospective serial study. Of the roughly 30 participants with HIV, some 12 were female. The cohort contributed over 150 cryopreserved PBMC samples from under 35 adults with confirmed HIV infection, collected serially over a mean of 6 years (range 1-12). What the work shows at the level of the full study, not this receptor alone: The samples were dated from the mid-2000s to the late 2010s, and the ART regimens that were used may be less effective than current ART regimens. Compared with controls, HIV repertoires had narrower CDR3 length ranges, and the network structure pointed to an antigen-experienced repertoire that shifted only slightly toward naive after ART. Because pre-ART samples had limited cell numbers, unsorted PBMC were profiled rather than sorted CD4+ and CD8+ T cells. ART initiation was associated with a significant increase in TRB diversity, but diversity stayed significantly below transplant donor controls even after long-term ART. Owing to limited PBMC availability, only the TCR beta chain was sequenced, without alpha chain pairing. No data were available on ART adherence, viral resistance or therapy changes, limiting inferences about post-ART repertoire changes. Expanded TRB clones identified before ART initiation dominated the repertoire across all time points, though the dominance fluctuated and decreased in many PLHIV after ART.

Participants were included only if at least one PBMC sample before ART initiation and at least two post-ART samples were available. Treatment was received in the United States of America by all participants with HIV. Cryopreserved samples of about 1-10 million PBMC were thawed and washed before DNA extraction. At the time of the earliest PBMC sample, participants with HIV were aged between about 20 and 55 years. PBMC samples were contributed by each participant from 1-4 timepoints before ART initiation and 2-8 timepoints after ART initiation, with a median of 7 samples. Serial HIV viral load, CD4+ T-cell count, ART history and demographic data were obtained for every participant. Genomic DNA was extracted from unsorted PBMC with a Qiagen kit on a QIAcube, processed in batches of 12 samples. The immunoSEQ hsTCRB v3.0 assay was used at survey level resolution to sequence the TRB variable region. A depth of roughly 40,000-55,000 T-cell genomes per sample was targeted for TRB sequencing. Pooled TRB libraries were sequenced on an Illumina MiSeq with a v3 150-cycle kit. The paper's processing steps were these. Repertoire analysis ran in R within a reproducible Nextflow workflow covering QC, data transformation and analysis. LymphoSeq2, an R package for exploring AIRR-Seq data, was used to implement the custom analyses. A few samples that produced fewer than 5000 total TRB sequences were removed, so 200 or so HIV repertoires were analyzed. Of the 188 retained HIV repertoires, about 60 were collected before and 120 to 130 after ART initiation. Repertoires were downsampled to 5000 TRB nucleotide sequences, and summary statistics were averaged over 100 downsampling iterations. The analysis kept only TRB sequences whose CDR3 regions were at least seven amino acids long. Diversity was measured with a Shannon entropy-derived clonality score and the Gini coefficient. Repertoire networks linked the top 5000 CDR3 amino acid sequences whenever two sequences differed by an edit distance of one. For TRB CDR3 amino acid sequences, antigen specificity groups and MHC restriction were predicted with GLIPH2. To flag known CMV, EBV, HIV or tissue antigen associations, CDR3 amino acid sequences were matched against VDJdb and McPAS-TCR. Pre-ART, post-ART and control groups were compared with Wilcoxon signed-rank tests and Holm-Bonferroni correction. TCRdb retrieved this table from immuneACCESS and kept in-frame rearrangements only. Not all clones are present; in checked studies, unresolved V genes account for under half, and no reason is known for the remainder. The V and J calls and the clone size are those of that table, but D and trimming were determined from the DNA. The sample table lists over 10,000 clones, 70% to 80% of them with a count of one. The leading ten clones occupy more than 15% of the sample.

V is clipped by 5 bases and J by 0 bases, and the sequence between their germline boundaries is 10 bases long. The germline V gene sets CDR1 to SGHTA and CDR2 to FQGNSA. The CDR3 measures 15 amino acids from cysteine to phenylalanine. The only DNA kept is the CDR3, 45 bases in frame from the first base. The TCR sequence derives from a woman aged 40 to 50 with HIV. Recombination linked TRBV7-2 to TRBJ2-2; the D gene remains uncertain. The input for sequencing was unsorted PBMCs, taken 0.5 years before starting antiretroviral therapy. The bases are TGTGCCAGCAGCCCTTGGGTCCCGAACACCGGGGAGCTGTTTTTT. The resulting protein is CASSPWVPNTGELFF.